Given below is one T cell receptor beta chain in context. These data come from a study of blood T cell repertoires in COVID-19. Study context: Samples of COVID-19 (acute and convalescent) were obtained from the United States, Italy and Spain. In each case, the material was cDNA or gDNA derived from T cells, B-cell-depleted T cells, or PBMCs.

The authors' processing: Estimated nucleated cell counts came from reference gene primer amplification. Profiling relied on immunoSEQ multiplex PCR, and the TCRdb table lists in-frame clones only, not all of them. From that table come the V and J calls and clone size; the DNA was used to work out D and trimming. Of some 170,000 clones in the sample, around four fifths are singletons; the top ten hold approximately 11%. Germline CDR1 reads SGHNT; CDR2 reads YYREEE (reference sequence). Trimming at V came to 0 bases and at J to 1 base, leaving 9 bases not matched to a gene. CDR3 size: 17 residues. Sequenced material: peripheral blood. The chain carries TRBV5-4 and TRBJ1-1, with TRBD1 identical over 7 bases. This receptor was taken from a human donor in a cohort sampled during active COVID-19. The CDR3 DNA reads as TGTGCCAGCAGCTTGGCTGGAGGGGGCCCACGGAACACTGAAGCTTTCTTT. This encodes CASSLAGGGPRNTEAFF.